This T cell receptor (beta chain) was profiled in a study of Ad26.COV2.S vaccination and SARS-CoV-2 variants. Germline V CDR1 and CDR2: SGHVS, FNYEAQ. The CDR3 loop spans 18 amino acids. J was trimmed by 1 base and V by 2 bases; bases with no gene match: 10. Sequenced by immunoSEQ multiplex PCR; TCRdb stores in-frame clones only, minus some. The sample gives nearly 95,000 clones, approximately 86% of which show up once; 16% is in the top ten. Study findings and constraints: Reportedly, spike-specific CD8+ and CD4+ T cell responses achieved substantial breadth once vaccination had taken place. Total responses of T cells may have been underestimated by the analyses of TCR breadth and depth.

On this clone: Antigen: not known.

This TCR was sampled from a human donor who had recovered from COVID-19. The chain couples TRBV7-6 to TRBJ1-5; 8 nucleotides align to TRBD1. The source material was peripheral blood, sampled after recovery from COVID-19. CDR3 DNA: TGTGCCAGCAGCTTAAGGTCTCAGGGGGCTTGGAGCAATCAGCCCCAGCATTTT. Protein: CASSLRSQGAWSNQPQHF.